The 18 T cell receptor beta chains below all came from one sample that was sequenced in a study of spatial heterogeneity in lung cancer. TCRdb analysed the 5' RACE reads with MiXCR anew, one entry per CDR3 protein. The data contain approximately 82,000 distinct CDR3 sequences, around 12% of them singletons. The time point here: sample taken at primary tumor resection. The sequenced material consisted of unsorted whole RNA from tumor, nontumor lung or frozen PBMC. The sample consisted of PBMCs, taken at surgery. These receptors originate from a male donor with early-stage non-small cell lung cancer.

V and J are TRBV10-3 and TRBJ2-7; a possible D gene is TRBD1 (5 bases). Per germline, CDR1 ENHRY and CDR2 SYGVKD. The CDR3 extends over 15 amino acids. With 5 bases removed from V and 3 bases from J, the gap between germline ends came to 17 bases. The chain's CDR3 is CAISFPTARNYEQYF. Here the CDR3 DNA reads TGTGCCATCAGTTTTCCGACAGCGCGAAACTACGAGCAGTACTTC.

In this sample, this clonotype turned up many times. The CDR3 spells CASSLDSIRNANEQFF. The CDR3 region has the DNA TGTGCCAGCAGCCTCGACTCGATAAGAAACGCTAATGAGCAGTTCTTC. This sequence joins TRBV6-2 or TRBV6-3 and TRBJ2-1; D ambiguous. V dropped 6 bases and J dropped 7 bases, with 22 bases sitting between them. This CDR3 has 16 amino acids. Looked up from germline, CDR1 is MNHEY and CDR2 is SVGEGT.

The table lists this clonotype with a few counts. The chain is built from TRBV20-1 and TRBJ2-3; TRBD2 might be the D (6 bases). The ends were cut back, 5 bases at V and 4 bases at J, with 19 bases in the middle. CDR3 length: 15 residues. The germline V gene has CDR1 DFQATT and CDR2 SNEGSKA (reference sequence). CDR3 bases: TGCAGTGCTGGGCGGGACCCTGAAGAGGCAGATACGCAGTATTTT. This codes for CSAGRDPEEADTQYF.

This clonotype was recorded a few times. The chain joins TRBV6-6 to TRBJ2-7; D not resolved. The germline V and J ends were trimmed by 2 bases and 0 bases, with 8 bases remaining between them. CDR1 and CDR2 from the germline V gene are MNHNY and SVGAGI (reference sequence). The CDR3 is 14 amino acids. This chain's CDR3 is CASSYAKSSYEQYF. CDR3 DNA: TGTGCCAGCAGTTACGCGAAGAGCTCCTACGAGCAGTACTTC.

This clonotype was counted between two and nine times. The rearrangement links TRBV20-1 to TRBJ2-5, with 12 bases matching TRBD2. The V segment lost 2 bases and the J segment 5 bases; nucleotides outside the gene matches: 9. The CDR3 runs to 16 residues. Germline loops: CDR1 DFQATT, CDR2 SNEGSKA (reference sequence). The CDR3 spells CSARRLAGGWEETQYF. The CDR3 DNA reads TGCAGTGCTAGAAGGCTAGCGGGGGGGTGGGAGGAGACCCAGTACTTC.

The table lists this clonotype with many counts. The chain recombines TRBV29-1 with TRBJ2-7; D possibly corresponds to TRBD1 (5 bases). Germline lookup yields CDR1 SQVTM and CDR2 ANQGSEA. This CDR3 is 12 amino acids long. Trimming cost V 5 bases and J 7 bases, with 15 bases left between them. CDR3 residues: CSVSFQGGEQYF. Here the CDR3 DNA reads TGCAGCGTTTCGTTCCAGGGCGGTGAGCAGTACTTC.

The chain has TRBV9 and TRBJ2-5; no clear D. V gave up 4 bases and J gave up 3 bases, with 19 bases separating them. The CDR3 is 16 amino acids. CDR1 is SGDLS, CDR2 YYNGEE, per germline. The chain's CDR3 is CASSPNGRRAEETQYF. In DNA form, the CDR3 reads TGTGCCAGCAGCCCCAACGGGCGGCGTGCCGAAGAGACCCAGTACTTC.

As regards this clonotype: The missing conserved phenylalanine or tryptophan at the end of this CDR3 makes a read error likely. V is TRBV29-1 and J is TRBJ2-3; D not resolved. CDR1 and CDR2 (germline): SQVTM, ANQGSEA. V dropped 7 bases and J dropped 2 bases, with 7 bases sitting between them. The CDR3 consists of 11 residues. CDR3 region: CSAGNTDTQYY. DNA of the CDR3: TGCAGCGCTGGGAACACAGATACGCAGTATTAT.

Remarks on this clonotype: It may be a read error: a sequence one base away is much more abundant. The J gene is TRBJ2-2, the V gene TRBV5-1; no definite D call. Germline CDR1 reads SGHRS; CDR2 reads YFSETQ. The length of the CDR3 is 15 residues. In DNA form, the CDR3 reads TGCGCCAGCAGCCAACAAGTCGCGAACACCGGGCAGCTGTTTTTT. Its protein product is CASSQQVANTGQLFF.

At least ten counts were recorded for this clonotype. The V call is TRBV10-3, the J call TRBJ1-3; the D is unclear. Germline values: CDR1 ENHRY, CDR2 SYGVKD. V lost 6 bases and J lost 0, with 6 bases in between. The CDR3 extends over 13 amino acids. Here the CDR3 DNA reads TGTGCCATCAGCTACTTCTCTGGAAACACCATATATTTT. Its protein product is CAISYFSGNTIYF.

Only a few counts were recorded for this clonotype. The rearrangement links TRBV7-9 to TRBJ2-1; the match to TRBD1 covers 9 bases. CDR3 length: 15 amino acids. From germline, CDR1 is SEHNR and CDR2 FQNEAQ (reference sequence). J lost 10 bases, V lost 3 bases, and 10 bases had no gene match. The DNA of the CDR3 is TGTGCCAGCAGCTTGGCCGGGGGGACAGGGTTCGAGCAGTTCTTC. It codes for CASSLAGGTGFEQFF.

V and J are TRBV4-1 and TRBJ2-7, with 9 positions matching TRBD1. Germline trimming cut 3 bases from V and 6 bases from J; bases unmatched to any gene: 9. The germline V gene has CDR1 MGHRA and CDR2 YSYEKL. The CDR3 loop spans 15 amino acids. This chain's CDR3 is CASSHPGQGMVEQYF. DNA of the CDR3: TGCGCCAGCAGCCACCCCGGACAGGGGATGGTCGAGCAGTACTTC.

The sample holds a few counts of this clonotype. V and J are TRBV6-5 and TRBJ2-1; D not certain. Per germline, CDR1 MNHEY and CDR2 SVGAGI. V dropped 3 bases and J dropped 0 bases, with 9 bases sitting between them. The CDR3 spans 15 residues. CDR3 coding DNA: TGTGCCAGCAGTTATTTTGTGGGCTCCTACAATGAGCAGTTCTTC. Translating it yields CASSYFVGSYNEQFF.

In this sample, this clonotype turned up a few times. This sequence joins TRBV3-1 and TRBJ2-6; the D call may be TRBD1 or TRBD2 (5 bases each). Trimming took off 8 bases at V and 0 bases at J, with 11 bases between the two ends. Per the germline V gene, CDR1 is LGHDT and CDR2 is YNNKEL (reference sequence). The CDR3 is 15 residues long. CDR3 sequence reads: CASGLTASGANVLTF. CDR3 sequence (DNA): TGTGCCAGCGGACTGACAGCCTCTGGGGCCAACGTCCTGACTTTC.

This clonotype showed up many times. The V and J genes are TRBV29-1 and TRBJ2-3; the match to TRBD2 covers 7 bases. The CDR3 spans 15 residues. V lost 0 bases to trimming and J lost 0 bases; unmatched junction nucleotides: 3. Looked up from germline, CDR1 is SQVTM and CDR2 is ANQGSEA. CDR3 DNA: TGCAGCGTTGAAGATCCTAGCGGTAGCACAGATACGCAGTATTTT. This translates into CSVEDPSGSTDTQYF.

The table lists this clonotype with many counts. The chain combines TRBV5-1 with TRBJ2-7, with D unresolved. Per germline, CDR1 SGHRS and CDR2 YFSETQ. The CDR3 has 15 residues. V was pared by 0 bases and J by 5 bases, with 15 bases between. The CDR3 region has the DNA TGCGCCAGCAGCTTGGAGGGTCTGGGCCACCACGAGCAGTACTTC. It encodes CASSLEGLGHHEQYF.

The chain carries TRBV29-1 and TRBJ1-1; no reliable D call. The CDR3 contains 14 residues. Per germline, CDR1 SQVTM and CDR2 ANQGSEA. The V gene lost 4 bases and the J gene lost 2 bases, with 14 bases spanning the gap. CDR3 residues: CSVARAAGNTEAFF. The CDR3 region has the DNA TGCAGCGTTGCCCGGGCCGCAGGAAACACTGAAGCTTTCTTT.

This clonotype was recorded at least ten times. This chain joins TRBV5-1 and TRBJ2-2, with D possibly being TRBD1 (5 bases). Germline assignment: CDR1 SGHRS and CDR2 YFSETQ. The V gene lost 1 base and the J gene lost 4 bases, with 14 bases spanning the gap. The CDR3 covers 16 residues. CDR3 in amino acids: CASSLRVDTTTGELFF. In DNA, the CDR3 is TGCGCCAGCAGCTTGCGGGTGGACACCACCACCGGGGAGCTGTTTTTT.